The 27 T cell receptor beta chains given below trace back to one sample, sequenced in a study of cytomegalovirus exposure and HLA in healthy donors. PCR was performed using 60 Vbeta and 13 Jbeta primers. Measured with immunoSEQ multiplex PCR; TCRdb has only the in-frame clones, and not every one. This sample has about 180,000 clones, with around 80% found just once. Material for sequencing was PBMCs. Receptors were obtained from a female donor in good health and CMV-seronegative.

DNA for the CDR3: TGCGCCAGCAGCTTACTAGTTAGCGGGGAGCTGTTTTTT. Translating it yields CASSLLVSGELFF. V and J are TRBV5-1 and TRBJ2-2, with D perhaps matching TRBD2 (5 bases). Germline V lookup: CDR1 SGHRS, CDR2 YFSETQ. CDR3 length: 13 residues. V lost 2 bases to trimming and J lost 7 bases, with 9 bases between them.

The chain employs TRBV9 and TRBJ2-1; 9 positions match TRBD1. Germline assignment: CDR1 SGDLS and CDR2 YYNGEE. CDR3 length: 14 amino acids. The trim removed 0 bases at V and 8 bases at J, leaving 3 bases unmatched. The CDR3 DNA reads TGTGCCAGCAGCGTAGCGGGACAGGGCGATGAGCAGTTCTTC. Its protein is CASSVAGQGDEQFF. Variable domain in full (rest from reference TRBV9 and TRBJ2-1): DSGVTQTPKHLITATGQRVTLRCSPRSGDLSVYWYQQSLDQGLQFLIQYYNGEERAKGNILERFSAQQFPDLHSELNLSSLELGDSALYFCASSVAGQGDEQFFGPGTRLTVL.

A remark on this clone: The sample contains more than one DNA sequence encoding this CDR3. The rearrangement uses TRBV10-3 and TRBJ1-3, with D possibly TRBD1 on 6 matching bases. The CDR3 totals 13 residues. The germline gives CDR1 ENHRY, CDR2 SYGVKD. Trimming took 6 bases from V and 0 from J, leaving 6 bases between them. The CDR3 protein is CAIRDSSGNTIYF. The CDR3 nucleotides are TGTGCCATCAGGGACAGCTCTGGAAACACCATATATTTT.

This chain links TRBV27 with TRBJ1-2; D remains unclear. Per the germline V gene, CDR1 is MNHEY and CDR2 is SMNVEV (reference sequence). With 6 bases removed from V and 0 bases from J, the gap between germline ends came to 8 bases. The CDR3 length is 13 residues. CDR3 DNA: TGTGCCAGCAGCTACCATGCTAACTATGGCTACACCTTC. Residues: CASSYHANYGYTF.

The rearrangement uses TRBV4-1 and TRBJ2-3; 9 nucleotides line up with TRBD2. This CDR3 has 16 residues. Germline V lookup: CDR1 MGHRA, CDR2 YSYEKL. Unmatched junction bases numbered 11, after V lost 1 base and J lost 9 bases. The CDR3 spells CASSQGQGLALGTQYF. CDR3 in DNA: TGCGCCAGCAGCCAAGGTCAAGGACTAGCGCTGGGCACGCAGTATTTT.

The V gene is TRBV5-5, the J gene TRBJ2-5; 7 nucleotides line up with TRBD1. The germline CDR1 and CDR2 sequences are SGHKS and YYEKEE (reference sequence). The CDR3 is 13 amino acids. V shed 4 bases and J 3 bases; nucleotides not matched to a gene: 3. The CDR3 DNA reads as TGTGCCAGCAGCCTCCAGGGGGAAGAGACCCAGTACTTC. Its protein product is CASSLQGEETQYF.

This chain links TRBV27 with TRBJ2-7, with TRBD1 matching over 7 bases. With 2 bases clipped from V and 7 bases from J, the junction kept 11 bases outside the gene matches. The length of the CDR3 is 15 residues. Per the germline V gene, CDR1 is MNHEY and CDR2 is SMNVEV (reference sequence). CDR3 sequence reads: CASSLVAGGGEEQYF. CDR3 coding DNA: TGTGCCAGCAGTTTAGTGGCAGGGGGTGGTGAAGAGCAGTACTTC.

In DNA, the CDR3 is TGTGCCAGCAGTACGGAAACGGGCAATGAGCAGTTCTTC. It yields the protein CASSTETGNEQFF. The V call is TRBV6-5, the J call TRBJ2-1; D is ambiguous. Germline-derived CDR1 and CDR2 are MNHEY and SVGAGI. The CDR3 contains 13 residues. V was cut by 5 bases and J by 6 bases, with 11 bases left in between.

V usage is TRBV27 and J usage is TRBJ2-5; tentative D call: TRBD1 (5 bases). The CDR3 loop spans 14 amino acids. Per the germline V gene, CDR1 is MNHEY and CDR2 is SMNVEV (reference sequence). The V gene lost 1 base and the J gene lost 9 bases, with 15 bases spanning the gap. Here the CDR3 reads CASSLYSGIGAQYF. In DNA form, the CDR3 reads TGTGCCAGCAGTTTATATTCAGGCATAGGGGCCCAGTACTTC.

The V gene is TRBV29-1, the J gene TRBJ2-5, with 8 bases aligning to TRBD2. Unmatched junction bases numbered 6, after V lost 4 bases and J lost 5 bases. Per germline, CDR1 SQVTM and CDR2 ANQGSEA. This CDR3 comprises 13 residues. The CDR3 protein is CSVGLAGRETQYF. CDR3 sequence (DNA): TGCAGCGTTGGATTAGCGGGGCGGGAGACCCAGTACTTC.

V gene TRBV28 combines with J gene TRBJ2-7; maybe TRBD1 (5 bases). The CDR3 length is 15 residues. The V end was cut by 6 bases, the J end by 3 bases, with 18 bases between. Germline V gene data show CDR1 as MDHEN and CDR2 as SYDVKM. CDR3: CASRLQGYRDYEQYF. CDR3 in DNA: TGTGCCAGCAGACTTCAGGGCTACCGCGACTACGAGCAGTACTTC.

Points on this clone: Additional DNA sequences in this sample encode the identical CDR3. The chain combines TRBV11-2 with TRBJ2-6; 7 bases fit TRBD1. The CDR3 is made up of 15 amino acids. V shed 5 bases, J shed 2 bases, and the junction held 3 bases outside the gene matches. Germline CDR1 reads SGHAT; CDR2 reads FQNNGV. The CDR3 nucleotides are TGTGCCAGCAGCCCAGGGGGAGCTGGGGCCAACGTCCTGACTTTC. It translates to CASSPGGAGANVLTF.

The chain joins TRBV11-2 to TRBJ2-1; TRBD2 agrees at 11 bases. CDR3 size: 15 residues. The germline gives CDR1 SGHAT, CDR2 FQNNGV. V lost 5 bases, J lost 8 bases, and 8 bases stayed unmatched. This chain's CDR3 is CASSRLAGLNDEQFF. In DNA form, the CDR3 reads TGTGCCAGCAGCCGACTAGCGGGGCTAAACGATGAGCAGTTCTTC.

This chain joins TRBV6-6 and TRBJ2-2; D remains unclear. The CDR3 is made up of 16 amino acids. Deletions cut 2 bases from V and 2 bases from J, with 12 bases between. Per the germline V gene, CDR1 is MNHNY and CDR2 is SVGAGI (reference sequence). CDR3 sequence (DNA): TGTGCCAGCAGTTACCCGCAACCCGGTAACACCGGGGAGCTGTTTTTT. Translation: CASSYPQPGNTGELFF.

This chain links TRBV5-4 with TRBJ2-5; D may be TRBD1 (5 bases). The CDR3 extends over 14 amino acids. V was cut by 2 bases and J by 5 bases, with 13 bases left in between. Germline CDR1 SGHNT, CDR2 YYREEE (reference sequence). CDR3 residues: CASSFRQGEETQYF. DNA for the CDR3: TGTGCCAGCAGCTTCAGGCAGGGTGAGGAGACCCAGTACTTC.

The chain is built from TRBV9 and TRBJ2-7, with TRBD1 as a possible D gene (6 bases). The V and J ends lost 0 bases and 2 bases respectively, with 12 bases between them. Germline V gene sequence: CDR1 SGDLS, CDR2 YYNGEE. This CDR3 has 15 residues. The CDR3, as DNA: TGTGCCAGCAGCGTAGCTGCACAGGGAACCTACGAGCAGTACTTC. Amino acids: CASSVAAQGTYEQYF.

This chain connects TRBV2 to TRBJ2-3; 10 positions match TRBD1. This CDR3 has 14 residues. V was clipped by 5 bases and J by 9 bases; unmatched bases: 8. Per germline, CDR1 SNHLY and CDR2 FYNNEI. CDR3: CASSLRQGAETQYF. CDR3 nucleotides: TGTGCCAGCAGTTTACGACAGGGGGCGGAGACGCAGTATTTT.

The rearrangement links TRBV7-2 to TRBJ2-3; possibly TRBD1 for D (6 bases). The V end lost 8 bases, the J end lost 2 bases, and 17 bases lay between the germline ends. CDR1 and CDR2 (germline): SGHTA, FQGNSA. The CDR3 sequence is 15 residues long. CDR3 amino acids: CASARVGAYTDTQYF. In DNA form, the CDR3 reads TGTGCCAGCGCGCGTGTGGGGGCTTACACAGATACGCAGTATTTT. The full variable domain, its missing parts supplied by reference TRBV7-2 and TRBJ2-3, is GAGVSQSPSNKVTEKGKDVELRCDPISGHTALYWYRQSLGQGLEFLIYFQGNSAPDKSGLPSDRFSAERTGGSVSTLTIQRTQQEDSAVYLCASARVGAYTDTQYFGPGTRLTVL.

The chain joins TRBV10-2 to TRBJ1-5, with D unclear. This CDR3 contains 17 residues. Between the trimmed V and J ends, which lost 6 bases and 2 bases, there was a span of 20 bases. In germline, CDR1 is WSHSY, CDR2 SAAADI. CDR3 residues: CASSPSTSGIGNQPQHF. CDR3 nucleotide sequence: TGCGCCAGCAGCCCTTCGACAAGTGGTATTGGCAATCAGCCCCAGCATTTT.

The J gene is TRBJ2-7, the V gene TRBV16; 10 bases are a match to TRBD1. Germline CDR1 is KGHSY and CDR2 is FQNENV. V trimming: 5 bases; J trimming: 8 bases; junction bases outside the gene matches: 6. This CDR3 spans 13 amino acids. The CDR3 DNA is TGTGCCAGCAGCGAACCGGGACAGGGGAAGCAGTACTTC. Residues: CASSEPGQGKQYF.

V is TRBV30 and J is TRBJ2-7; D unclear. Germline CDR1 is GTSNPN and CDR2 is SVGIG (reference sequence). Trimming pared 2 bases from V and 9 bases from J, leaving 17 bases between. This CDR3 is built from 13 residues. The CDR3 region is CAWSPISSTGQYF. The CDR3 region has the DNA TGTGCCTGGAGTCCGATCTCGAGTACGGGGCAGTACTTC.

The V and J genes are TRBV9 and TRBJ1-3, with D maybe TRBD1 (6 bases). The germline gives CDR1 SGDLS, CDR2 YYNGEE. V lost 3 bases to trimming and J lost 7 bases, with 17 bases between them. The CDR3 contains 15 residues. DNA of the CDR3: TGTGCCAGCAGCGCCCCAGGGGACCCCTCTAACACCATATATTTT. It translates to CASSAPGDPSNTIYF.

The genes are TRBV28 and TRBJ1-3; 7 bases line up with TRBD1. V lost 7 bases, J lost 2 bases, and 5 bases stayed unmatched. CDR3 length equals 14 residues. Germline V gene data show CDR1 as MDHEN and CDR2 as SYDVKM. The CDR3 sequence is CASTRDSAGNTIYF. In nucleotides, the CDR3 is TGTGCCAGCACCAGGGACAGTGCTGGAAACACCATATATTTT.

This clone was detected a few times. CDR3 nucleotides: TGTGCCAGCAGCTACCCGGGACAGGGACGCGAGCAGTACTTC. Translation gives CASSYPGQGREQYF. The chain couples TRBV7-6 to TRBJ2-7; 9 bases agree with TRBD1. The CDR3 extends over 14 amino acids. The trim removed 4 bases at V and 6 bases at J, leaving 7 bases unmatched. CDR1 is SGHVS, CDR2 FNYEAQ, per germline.

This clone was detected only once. DNA of the CDR3: TGTGCCAGCAGCGGGGGGGTACTTAACAATGAGCAGTTCTTC. It encodes CASSGGVLNNEQFF. J is TRBJ2-1 and V is TRBV7-2; 7 nucleotides agree with TRBD2. The V segment lost 5 bases and the J segment 5 bases; nucleotides outside the gene matches: 6. CDR1 SGHTA and CDR2 FQGNSA come from the germline V gene. CDR3 length: 14 residues.

CDR3 protein: CASSLGPVNTEAFF. The CDR3 nucleotides read TGTGCCAGCAGCTTAGGTCCGGTGAACACTGAAGCTTTCTTT. V gene TRBV7-9 combines with J gene TRBJ1-1; D is undetermined. The germline gives CDR1 SEHNR, CDR2 FQNEAQ (reference sequence). The V end was cut by 1 base, the J end by 0 bases, with 6 bases between. CDR3 size: 14 residues.

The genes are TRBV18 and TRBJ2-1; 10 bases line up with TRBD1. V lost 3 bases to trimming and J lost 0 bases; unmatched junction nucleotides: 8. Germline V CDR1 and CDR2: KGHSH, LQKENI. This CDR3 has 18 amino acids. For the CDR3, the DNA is TGTGCCAGCTCACCCGACAGGGGGCGCAAACTCTCCTACAATGAGCAGTTCTTC. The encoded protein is CASSPDRGRKLSYNEQFF.